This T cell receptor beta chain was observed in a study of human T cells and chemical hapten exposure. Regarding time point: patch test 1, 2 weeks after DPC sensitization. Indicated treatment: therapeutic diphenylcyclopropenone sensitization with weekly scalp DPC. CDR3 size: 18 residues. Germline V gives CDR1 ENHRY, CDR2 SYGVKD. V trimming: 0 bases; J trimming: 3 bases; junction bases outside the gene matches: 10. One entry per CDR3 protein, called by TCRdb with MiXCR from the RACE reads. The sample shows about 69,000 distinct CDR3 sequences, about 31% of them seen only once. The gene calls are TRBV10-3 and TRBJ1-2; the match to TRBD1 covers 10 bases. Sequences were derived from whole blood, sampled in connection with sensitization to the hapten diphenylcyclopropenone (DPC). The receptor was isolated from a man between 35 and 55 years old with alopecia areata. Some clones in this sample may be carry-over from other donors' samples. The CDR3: CAISESSTGGYSDYGYTF. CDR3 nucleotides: TGTGCCATCAGTGAGTCGTCGACAGGGGGCTATTCTGACTATGGCTACACCTTC.